These 22 T cell receptor beta chains were all obtained from the same sample, sequenced in a study of regulatory T cells in long-lasting Graves disease. The authors built TCR beta libraries using iRepertoire HTBI primers and Arm-PCR of CDR3 regions. TCRdb used MiXCR to reprocess the multiplex PCR reads, holding one entry per CDR3 protein. The table lists a few hundred thousand distinct CDR3 sequences, 16% of them singletons. Time point noted: newly diagnosed GD, antithyroid drugs for less than 3 months. From PBMCs, RNA was extracted and then used to make the TCR library. These records were also assigned to another study, of T cells in Graves' hyperthyroidism and ophthalmopathy.

The starting material was peripheral blood mononuclear cells (PBMCs), obtained at new diagnosis, from a patient treated with antithyroid drugs. The receptors derive from a woman in her late teens or twenties with Graves disease.

The chain employs TRBV29-1 and TRBJ2-7; D remains ambiguous. Trimming removed 5 bases at V and 3 bases at J, with 5 bases between. Germline-derived CDR1 and CDR2 are SQVTM and ANQGSEA. The CDR3 has 10 amino acids. The CDR3 region has the DNA TGCAGCGTTTTTCACTACGAGCAGTACTTC. It codes for CSVFHYEQYF.

The sample holds many counts of this clonotype. CDR3 sequence (DNA): TGTGCCTGGAGTGGGGGTGGTGAAGCTTTCTTT. The encoded protein is CAWSGGGEAFF. The chain combines TRBV30 with TRBJ1-1; D is unclear. V was clipped by 1 base and J by 7 bases, with 7 bases between them. This CDR3 spans 11 amino acids. From germline, CDR1 is GTSNPN and CDR2 SVGIG (reference sequence).

Of note for this clonotype: A read error may explain this, as a much larger clone is one base away. The gene calls are TRBV2 and TRBJ2-3; 9 nucleotides match TRBD2. CDR3 length: 15 amino acids. CDR1 and CDR2 from the germline V gene are SNHLY and FYNNEI. The CDR3 DNA reads TGTGCCAGCATCCAGCTAGCGGGAAACTCAGAAACGCAGTATTTT. The encoded protein is CASIQLAGNSETQYF.

CDR3 protein: CASSQTWGQGRPVANTGELFF. The CDR3 DNA is TGTGCCAGCAGCCAGACATGGGGACAGGGTCGCCCGGTTGCGAACACCGGGGAGCTGTTTTTT. V is TRBV7-9 and J is TRBJ2-2, with 9 bases matching TRBD1. V lost 5 bases to trimming and J lost 0 bases; unmatched junction nucleotides: 19. The CDR3 consists of 21 residues. In germline, CDR1 is SEHNR, CDR2 FQNEAQ (reference sequence). Variable domain in full (rest from reference TRBV7-9 and TRBJ2-2): DTGVSQNPRHKITKRGQNVTFRCDPISEHNRLYWYRQTLGQGPEFLTYFQNEAQLEKSRLLSDRFSAERPKGSFSTLEIQRTEQGDSAMYLCASSQTWGQGRPVANTGELFFGEGSRLTVL.

This clonotype showed up just once. This may be a read error, as it is one base from a much larger clone. The V call is TRBV5-1, the J call TRBJ1-6, with 8 nucleotides matching TRBD1. Looked up from germline, CDR1 is SGHRS and CDR2 is YFSETQ. The V segment lost 3 bases and the J segment 14 bases; nucleotides outside the gene matches: 13. CDR3 length: 15 residues. CDR3 in DNA: TGCGCCAGCAGCTCCTTCGGGACAGGCCTCGGAACCCTCCACTTT. Translation: CASSSFGTGLGTLHF.

This clonotype was recorded many times. The rearrangement joins TRBV7-2 to TRBJ2-7; D perhaps matches TRBD2 (5 bases). The V end was cut by 7 bases, the J end by 0 bases, with 13 bases between. This CDR3 spans 14 amino acids. Germline CDR1 is SGHTA and CDR2 is FQGNSA. The CDR3 DNA reads TGTGCCAGCACCCCTAGCTCGAGCTCCTACGAGCAGTACTTC. Its protein product is CASTPSSSSYEQYF.

This clonotype was seen just once. Here the CDR3 reads CASSFRQGAGKSPLHF. CDR3 nucleotide sequence: TGTGCCAGCAGTTTTAGACAGGGGGCTGGTAAATCACCCCTCCACTTT. This chain joins TRBV6-5 and TRBJ1-6; 10 bases map to TRBD1. There are 16 residues in the CDR3. J was trimmed by 10 bases and V by 4 bases; bases with no gene match: 10. Germline V gives CDR1 MNHEY, CDR2 SVGAGI.

This clonotype has a handful of counts. The CDR3 coding sequence is TGCAGTGCTGGGCACTCCTACAATGAGCAGTTCTTC. Translation gives CSAGHSYNEQFF. This chain joins TRBV20-1 and TRBJ2-1; unclear D gene. The V and J ends lost 5 bases and 0 bases respectively, with 5 bases between them. The CDR3 runs to 12 residues. The germline V gene has CDR1 DFQATT and CDR2 SNEGSKA (reference sequence).

There are many counts of this clonotype. J is TRBJ2-1 and V is TRBV2; TRBD1 matches 9 bases. Trimming cost V 7 bases and J 8 bases; bases outside gene matches: 12. This CDR3 spans 15 amino acids. CDR1 SNHLY and CDR2 FYNNEI come from the germline V gene. CDR3: CASKTNRGHVDEQFF. The CDR3, as DNA: TGTGCCAGCAAAACTAACAGGGGGCATGTTGATGAGCAGTTCTTC.

This clonotype was counted ten times or more. CDR3 residues: CASSLEASGHEQYF. In DNA form, the CDR3 reads TGTGCCAGCAGCTTAGAGGCTAGCGGTCACGAGCAGTACTTC. The V gene is TRBV7-2, the J gene TRBJ2-7, with 7 nucleotides matching TRBD2. Germline-derived CDR1 and CDR2 are SGHTA and FQGNSA. V shed 1 base, J shed 5 bases, and the junction held 5 bases outside the gene matches. The CDR3 has 14 residues.

Notes on this clonotype: This may be a read error, as it is one base from a much larger clone. This chain links TRBV27 with TRBJ2-7; D is ambiguous. Germline CDR1 is MNHEY and CDR2 is SMNVEV (reference sequence). Trimming took 6 bases from V and 7 from J, leaving 19 bases between them. The CDR3 has 14 residues. CDR3 sequence (DNA): TGTGCCAGCAGCCATATCGATGATTACAATGAGCAGTACTTC. It specifies CASSHIDDYNEQYF.

The genes are TRBV28 and TRBJ1-3, with a possible D match to TRBD1 (5 bases). V lost 6 bases, J lost 4 bases, and 7 bases lay in between. This CDR3 has 12 residues. The V gene's germline CDR1 is MDHEN and CDR2 SYDVKM. Here the CDR3 DNA reads TGTGCCAGCAGCTGGACAGGAAACACCATATATTTT. The encoded protein is CASSWTGNTIYF.

The rearrangement uses TRBV3-1 and TRBJ1-3; D perhaps matches TRBD1 (6 bases). The length of the CDR3 is 17 residues. Germline CDR1 and CDR2: LGHDT and YNNKEL (reference sequence). Trimming took off 2 bases at V and 3 bases at J, with 17 bases between the two ends. The CDR3 loop reads CASSQSGGTGFGNTIYF. CDR3 nucleotide sequence: TGTGCCAGCAGCCAATCTGGGGGCACAGGTTTTGGAAACACCATATATTTT.

This clonotype occurred many times. The V and J genes are TRBV12-3 or TRBV12-4 and TRBJ1-1; D is unresolved. The CDR3 is 14 amino acids. The V end was cut by 3 bases, the J end by 7 bases, with 15 bases between. The CDR3 region has the DNA TGTGCCAGCAGTTTTTCGGGTTTAGAGGATGAAGCTTTCTTT. Protein sequence: CASSFSGLEDEAFF.

Many counts were recorded for this clonotype. This chain uses TRBV28 with TRBJ2-1; 10 nucleotides line up with TRBD1. The J segment lost 3 bases and the V segment lost 4 bases, leaving 15 bases of the junction unmatched. The length of the CDR3 is 19 residues. CDR1 and CDR2 (germline): MDHEN, SYDVKM. CDR3 nucleotides: TGTGCCAGCAGTTCGACCGGGACAGGGGAGCGGCCCTACTACAATGAGCAGTTCTTC. Amino acids: CASSSTGTGERPYYNEQFF.

About this clonotype itself: This may stem from a read error, because a much larger clone lies one nucleotide away. CDR3 nucleotides: TGTGCCAGCACCCGGGACAGGGGCCTTCCTGACACAGATACGCAGTATTTT. Its translation: CASTRDRGLPDTDTQYF. The chain carries TRBV6-2 or TRBV6-3 and TRBJ2-3; the match to TRBD1 covers 10 bases. The CDR3 length is 17 residues. Germline CDR1 reads MNHEY; CDR2 reads SVGEGT. J was trimmed by 2 bases and V by 7 bases; bases with no gene match: 12.

There are a few counts of this clonotype. This rearrangement joins TRBV4-1 to TRBJ2-5; 8 nucleotides agree with TRBD1. Germline V lookup: CDR1 MGHRA, CDR2 YSYEKL. There are 15 residues in the CDR3. The V gene end was trimmed by 1 base and the J gene end by 2 bases; junction bases not matched to a gene: 3. The CDR3 region is CASSQVGQGQETQYF. The CDR3, as DNA: TGCGCCAGCAGCCAAGTAGGACAGGGACAAGAGACCCAGTACTTC.

In this sample, this clonotype turned up many times. The chain is built from TRBV20-1 and TRBJ1-1; D may be TRBD1 (5 bases). The CDR3 consists of 14 residues. Germline values: CDR1 DFQATT, CDR2 SNEGSKA (reference sequence). With 3 bases removed from V and 0 bases from J, the gap between germline ends came to 11 bases. The CDR3 reads CSASGGLVNTEAFF. In nucleotides, the CDR3 is TGCAGTGCTAGTGGGGGATTAGTGAACACTGAAGCTTTCTTT.

In this sample, this clonotype turned up a few times. The rearrangement uses TRBV7-2 and TRBJ1-2; 7 bases align to TRBD1. The length of the CDR3 is 14 residues. Unmatched junction bases numbered 8, after V lost 4 bases and J lost 6 bases. CDR1 and CDR2 from the germline V gene are SGHTA and FQGNSA. The CDR3 bases are TGTGCCAGCAGCTCGACAGGGATGAATGATGGCTACACCTTC. Translating gives CASSSTGMNDGYTF.

This clonotype was picked up many times. J is TRBJ2-1 and V is TRBV28, with 11 nucleotides matching TRBD2. This CDR3 is 17 amino acids long. Germline V gene lookup returns CDR1 MDHEN and CDR2 SYDVKM. The V and J ends lost 4 bases and 9 bases, in that order; junction bases with no gene match: 14. The CDR3 DNA reads as TGTGCCAGCAGTTATACTAGCGGGAGTTGGGTTAGCGGTGAGCAGTTCTTC. Amino acids: CASSYTSGSWVSGEQFF.

This chain joins TRBV13 and TRBJ2-1; D is unresolved. Germline values: CDR1 PRHDT, CDR2 FYEKMQ (reference sequence). The CDR3 contains 14 residues. Trimming stripped 3 bases from V and 2 bases from J, with 8 bases between. CDR3 region: CASSFGGTYNEQFF. The CDR3, as DNA: TGTGCCAGCAGCTTCGGCGGTACCTACAATGAGCAGTTCTTC. Complete variable domain (other parts from reference TRBV13 and TRBJ2-1): AAGVIQSPRHLIKEKRETATLKCYPIPRHDTVYWYQQGPGQDPQFLISFYEKMQSDKGSIPDRFSAQQFSDYHSELNMSSLELGDSALYFCASSFGGTYNEQFFGPGTRLTVL.

The chain recombines TRBV15 with TRBJ2-1, with 8 bases matching TRBD2. The CDR3 length is 17 residues. Trimming cost V 3 bases and J 3 bases; bases outside gene matches: 10. The V gene's germline CDR1 is LNHNV and CDR2 YYDKDF (reference sequence). The CDR3 protein is CATSREIAGLNYNEQFF. The CDR3 DNA reads as TGTGCCACCAGCAGGGAAATAGCGGGATTAAACTACAATGAGCAGTTCTTC. Full variable domain (missing parts from reference TRBV15 and TRBJ2-1): DAMVIQNPRYQVTQFGKPVTLSCSQTLNHNVMYWYQQKSSQAPKLLFHYYDKDFNNEADTPDNFQSRRPNTSFCFLDIRSPGLGDTAMYLCATSREIAGLNYNEQFFGPGTRLTVL.